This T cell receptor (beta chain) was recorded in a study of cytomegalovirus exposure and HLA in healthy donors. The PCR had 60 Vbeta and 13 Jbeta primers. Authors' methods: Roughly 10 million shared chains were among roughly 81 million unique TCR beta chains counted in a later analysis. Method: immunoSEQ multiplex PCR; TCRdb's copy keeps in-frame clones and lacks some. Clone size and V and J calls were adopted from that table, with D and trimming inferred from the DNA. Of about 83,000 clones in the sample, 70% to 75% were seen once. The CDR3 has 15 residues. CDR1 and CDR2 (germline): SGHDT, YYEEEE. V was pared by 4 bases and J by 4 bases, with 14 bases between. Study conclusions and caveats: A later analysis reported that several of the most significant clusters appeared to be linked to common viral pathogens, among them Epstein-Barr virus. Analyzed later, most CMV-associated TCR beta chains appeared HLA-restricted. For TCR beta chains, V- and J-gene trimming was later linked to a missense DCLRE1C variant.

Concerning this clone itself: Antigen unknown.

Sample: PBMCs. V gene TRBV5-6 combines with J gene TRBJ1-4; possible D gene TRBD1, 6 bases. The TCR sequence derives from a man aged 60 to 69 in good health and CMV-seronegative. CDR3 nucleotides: TGTGCCAGCAGCAATAGGGGACATATTAATGAAAAACTGTTTTTT. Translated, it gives CASSNRGHINEKLFF.